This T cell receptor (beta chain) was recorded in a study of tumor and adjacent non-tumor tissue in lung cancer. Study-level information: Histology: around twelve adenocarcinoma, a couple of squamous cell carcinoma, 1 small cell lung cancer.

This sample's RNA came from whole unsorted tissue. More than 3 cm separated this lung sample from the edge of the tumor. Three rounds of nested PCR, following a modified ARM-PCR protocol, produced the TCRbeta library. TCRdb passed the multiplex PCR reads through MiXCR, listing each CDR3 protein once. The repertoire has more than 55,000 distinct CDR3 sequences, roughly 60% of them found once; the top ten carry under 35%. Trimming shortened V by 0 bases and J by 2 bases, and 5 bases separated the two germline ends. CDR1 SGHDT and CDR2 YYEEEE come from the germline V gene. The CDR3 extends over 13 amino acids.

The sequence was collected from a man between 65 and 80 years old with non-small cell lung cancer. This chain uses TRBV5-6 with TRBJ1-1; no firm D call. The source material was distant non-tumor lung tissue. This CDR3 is CASSLGRNTEAFF. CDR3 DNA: TGTGCCAGCAGCTTGGGACGAAACACTGAAGCTTTCTTT.